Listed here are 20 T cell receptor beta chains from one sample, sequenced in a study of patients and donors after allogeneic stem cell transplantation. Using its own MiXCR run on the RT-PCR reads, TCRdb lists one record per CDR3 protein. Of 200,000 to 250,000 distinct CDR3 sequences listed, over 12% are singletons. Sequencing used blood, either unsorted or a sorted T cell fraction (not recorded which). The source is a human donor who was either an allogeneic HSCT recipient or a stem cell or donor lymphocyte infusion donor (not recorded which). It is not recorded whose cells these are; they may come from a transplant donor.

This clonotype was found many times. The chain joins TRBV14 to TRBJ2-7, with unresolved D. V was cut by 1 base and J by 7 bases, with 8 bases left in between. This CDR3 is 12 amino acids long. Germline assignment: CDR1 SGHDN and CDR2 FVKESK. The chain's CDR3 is CASSQGMGEQYF. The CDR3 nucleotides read TGTGCCAGCAGCCAAGGGATGGGAGAGCAGTACTTC.

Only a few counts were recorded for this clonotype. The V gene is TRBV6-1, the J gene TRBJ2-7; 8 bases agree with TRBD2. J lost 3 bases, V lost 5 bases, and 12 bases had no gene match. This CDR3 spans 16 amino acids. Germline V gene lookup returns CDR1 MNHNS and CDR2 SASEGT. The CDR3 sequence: CASSTGSRGADYEQYF. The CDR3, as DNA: TGTGCCAGCAGTACCGGGTCGCGGGGGGCCGACTACGAGCAGTACTTC.

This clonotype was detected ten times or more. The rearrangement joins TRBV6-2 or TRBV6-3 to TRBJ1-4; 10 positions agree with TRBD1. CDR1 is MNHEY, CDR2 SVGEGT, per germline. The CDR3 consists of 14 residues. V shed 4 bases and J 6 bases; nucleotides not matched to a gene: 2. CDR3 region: CASSSGTGDEKLFF. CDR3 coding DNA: TGTGCCAGCAGTTCCGGGACAGGGGATGAAAAACTGTTTTTT.

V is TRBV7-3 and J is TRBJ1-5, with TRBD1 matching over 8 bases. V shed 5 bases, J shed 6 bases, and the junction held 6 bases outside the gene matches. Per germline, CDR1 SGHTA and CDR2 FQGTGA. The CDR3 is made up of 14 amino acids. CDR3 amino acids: CASSIRQGTQPQHF. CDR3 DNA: TGTGCCAGCAGCATTAGACAGGGGACTCAGCCCCAGCATTTT.

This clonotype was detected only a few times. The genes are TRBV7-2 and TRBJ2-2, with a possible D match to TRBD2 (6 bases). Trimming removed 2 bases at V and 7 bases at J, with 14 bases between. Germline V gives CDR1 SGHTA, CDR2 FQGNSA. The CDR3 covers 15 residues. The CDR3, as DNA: TGTGCCAGCAGCTTATCCCAGCGGGTCGGCGGGGAGCTGTTTTTT. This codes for CASSLSQRVGGELFF.

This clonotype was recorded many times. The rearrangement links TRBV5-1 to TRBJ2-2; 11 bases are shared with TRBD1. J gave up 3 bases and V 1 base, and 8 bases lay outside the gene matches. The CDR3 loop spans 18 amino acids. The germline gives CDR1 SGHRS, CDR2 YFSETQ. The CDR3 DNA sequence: TGCGCCAGCAGCTTGTCTTTCCGGACAGGGGGCGACACCGGGGAGCTGTTTTTT. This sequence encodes CASSLSFRTGGDTGELFF.

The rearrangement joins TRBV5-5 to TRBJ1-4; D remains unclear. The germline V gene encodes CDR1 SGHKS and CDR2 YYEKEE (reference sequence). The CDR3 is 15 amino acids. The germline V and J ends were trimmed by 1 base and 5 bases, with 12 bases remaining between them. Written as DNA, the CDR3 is TGTGCCAGCAGCTTGACGGGGATCTCCAATGAAAAACTGTTTTTT. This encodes CASSLTGISNEKLFF.

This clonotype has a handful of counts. CDR3 in DNA: TGTGCCAGCAGATCGACAGGGTCGTATGGCTACACCTTC. Residues: CASRSTGSYGYTF. The V and J genes are TRBV12-3 or TRBV12-4 and TRBJ1-2; 7 nucleotides line up with TRBD1. Trimming took 6 bases from V and 5 from J; bases not matched to a gene: 6. This CDR3 comprises 13 residues.

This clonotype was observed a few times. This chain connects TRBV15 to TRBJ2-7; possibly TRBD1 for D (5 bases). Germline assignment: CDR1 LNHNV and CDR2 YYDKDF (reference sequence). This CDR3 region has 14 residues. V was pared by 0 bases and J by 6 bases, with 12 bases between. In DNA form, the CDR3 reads TGTGCCACCAGCAGAGATGTCAGGGTTTCCGAGCAGTACTTC. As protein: CATSRDVRVSEQYF.

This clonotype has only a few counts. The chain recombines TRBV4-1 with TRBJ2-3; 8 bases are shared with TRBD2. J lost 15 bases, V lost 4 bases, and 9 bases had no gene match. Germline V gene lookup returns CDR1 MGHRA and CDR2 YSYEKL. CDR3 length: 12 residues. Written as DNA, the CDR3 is TGCGCCAGCAGCCTACCCGGGACTAGTAGATATTTT. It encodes CASSLPGTSRYF.

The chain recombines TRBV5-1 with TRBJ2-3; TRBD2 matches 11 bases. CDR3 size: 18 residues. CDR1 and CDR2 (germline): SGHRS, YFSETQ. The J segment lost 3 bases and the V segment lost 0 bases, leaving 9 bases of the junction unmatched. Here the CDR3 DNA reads TGCGCCAGCAGCTTGGCAACCTATAGCGGGGGGGCTACAGATACGCAGTATTTT. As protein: CASSLATYSGGATDTQYF.

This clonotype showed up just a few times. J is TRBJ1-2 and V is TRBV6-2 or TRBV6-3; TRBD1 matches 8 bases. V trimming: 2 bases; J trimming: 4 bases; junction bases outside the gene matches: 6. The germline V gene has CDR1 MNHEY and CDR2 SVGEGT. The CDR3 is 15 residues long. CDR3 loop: CASSYIGQGPYGYTF. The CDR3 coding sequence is TGTGCCAGCAGTTACATCGGACAGGGTCCCTATGGCTACACCTTC.

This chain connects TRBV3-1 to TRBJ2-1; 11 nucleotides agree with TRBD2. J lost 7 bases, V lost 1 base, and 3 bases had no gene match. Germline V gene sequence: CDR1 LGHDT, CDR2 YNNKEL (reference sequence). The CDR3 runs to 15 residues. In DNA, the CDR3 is TGTGCCAGCAGCCAAGCTAGCGGGAGGACGAATGAGCAGTTCTTC. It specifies CASSQASGRTNEQFF.

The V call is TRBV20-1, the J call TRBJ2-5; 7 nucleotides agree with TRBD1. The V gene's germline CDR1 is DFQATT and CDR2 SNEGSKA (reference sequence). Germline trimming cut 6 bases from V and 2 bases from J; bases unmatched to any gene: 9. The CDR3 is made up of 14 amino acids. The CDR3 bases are TGCAGTGCGCAACAACCGGGACAGCAAGAGACCCAGTACTTC. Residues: CSAQQPGQQETQYF.

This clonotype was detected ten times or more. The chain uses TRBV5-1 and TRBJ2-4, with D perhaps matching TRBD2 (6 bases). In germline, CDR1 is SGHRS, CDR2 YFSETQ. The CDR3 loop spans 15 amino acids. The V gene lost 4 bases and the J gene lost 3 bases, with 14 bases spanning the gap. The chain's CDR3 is CASSQRGGGKNIQYF. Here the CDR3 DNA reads TGCGCCAGCAGCCAACGGGGAGGTGGCAAAAACATTCAGTACTTC.

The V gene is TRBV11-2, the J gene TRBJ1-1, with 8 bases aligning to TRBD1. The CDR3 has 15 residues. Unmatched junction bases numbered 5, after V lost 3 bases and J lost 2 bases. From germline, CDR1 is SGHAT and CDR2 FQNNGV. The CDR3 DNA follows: TGTGCCAGCAGCTTTATAGGACAGGGTAACACTGAAGCTTTCTTT. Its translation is CASSFIGQGNTEAFF.

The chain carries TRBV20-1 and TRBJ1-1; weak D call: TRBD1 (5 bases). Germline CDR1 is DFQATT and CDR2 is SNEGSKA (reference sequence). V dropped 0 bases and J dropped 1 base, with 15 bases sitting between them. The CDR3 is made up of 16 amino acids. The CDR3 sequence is CSARDVDRLTNTEAFF. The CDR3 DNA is TGCAGTGCTAGAGACGTAGACAGACTCACGAACACTGAAGCTTTCTTT.

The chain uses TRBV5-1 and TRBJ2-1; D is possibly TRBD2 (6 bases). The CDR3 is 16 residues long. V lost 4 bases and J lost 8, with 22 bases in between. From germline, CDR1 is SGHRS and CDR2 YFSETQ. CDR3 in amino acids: CASSQVLGGANDEQFF. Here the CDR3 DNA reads TGCGCCAGCAGCCAGGTCCTCGGGGGAGCCAATGATGAGCAGTTCTTC.

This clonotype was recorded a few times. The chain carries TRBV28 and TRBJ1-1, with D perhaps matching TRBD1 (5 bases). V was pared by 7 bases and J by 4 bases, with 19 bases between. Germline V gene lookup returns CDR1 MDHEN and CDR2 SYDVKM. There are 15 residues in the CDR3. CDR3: CASTPHRGEGTEAFF. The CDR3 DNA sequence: TGTGCCAGCACCCCCCATAGGGGAGAAGGCACTGAAGCTTTCTTT.

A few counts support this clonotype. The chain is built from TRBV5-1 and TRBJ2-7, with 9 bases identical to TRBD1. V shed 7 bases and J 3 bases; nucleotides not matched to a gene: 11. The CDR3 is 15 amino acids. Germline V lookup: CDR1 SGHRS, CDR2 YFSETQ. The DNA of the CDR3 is TGCGCCAGCGCGGGCGGACAGGGGATACTCTACGAGCAGTACTTC. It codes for CASAGGQGILYEQYF.